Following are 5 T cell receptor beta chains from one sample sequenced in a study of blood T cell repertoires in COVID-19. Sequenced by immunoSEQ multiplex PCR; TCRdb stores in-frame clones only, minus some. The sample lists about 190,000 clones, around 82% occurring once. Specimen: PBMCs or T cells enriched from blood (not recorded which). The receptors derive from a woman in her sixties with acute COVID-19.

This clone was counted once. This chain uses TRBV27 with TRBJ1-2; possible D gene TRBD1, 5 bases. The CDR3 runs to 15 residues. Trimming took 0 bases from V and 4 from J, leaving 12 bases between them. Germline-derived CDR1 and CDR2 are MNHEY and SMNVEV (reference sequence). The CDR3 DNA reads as TGTGCCAGCAGTTTATCGCCCCAGGGCTTCTATGGCTACACCTTC. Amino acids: CASSLSPQGFYGYTF.

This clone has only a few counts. The CDR3 reads CASSFGRDRYTEAFF. The CDR3 coding sequence is TGTGCCAGCAGCTTCGGCCGGGACAGATACACTGAAGCTTTCTTT. The V call is TRBV11-2, the J call TRBJ1-1, with 7 bases aligning to TRBD1. Per germline, CDR1 SGHAT and CDR2 FQNNGV. The CDR3 totals 15 residues. Germline trimming cut 3 bases from V and 3 bases from J; bases unmatched to any gene: 7.

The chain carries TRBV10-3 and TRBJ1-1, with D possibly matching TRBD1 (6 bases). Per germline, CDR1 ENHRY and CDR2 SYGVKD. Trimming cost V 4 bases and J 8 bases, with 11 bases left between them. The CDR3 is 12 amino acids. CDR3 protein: CAISAGTKEAFF. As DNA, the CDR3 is TGTGCCATCAGTGCCGGGACAAAAGAAGCTTTCTTT.

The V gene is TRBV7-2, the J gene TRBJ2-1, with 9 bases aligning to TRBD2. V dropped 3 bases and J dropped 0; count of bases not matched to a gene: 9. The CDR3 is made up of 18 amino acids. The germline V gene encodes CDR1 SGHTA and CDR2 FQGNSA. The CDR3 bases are TGTGCCAGCAGCTTCCCCGGGACTAGCTTGAGCTCCTACAATGAGCAGTTCTTC. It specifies CASSFPGTSLSSYNEQFF.

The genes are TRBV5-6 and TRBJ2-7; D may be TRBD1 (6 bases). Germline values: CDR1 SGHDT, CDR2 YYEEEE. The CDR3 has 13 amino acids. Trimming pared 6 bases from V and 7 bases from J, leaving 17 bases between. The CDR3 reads CASTLGAGWEQYV. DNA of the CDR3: TGTGCCAGCACCCTGGGGGCAGGCTGGGAGCAGTACGTC.